Listed below are T cell receptor beta chains from one sample, sequenced in a study of T cell responses to AZD1222 COVID-19 vaccine. The protocol was immunoSEQ multiplex PCR, while the TCRdb copy is restricted to in-frame clones and leaves out a portion. The profile shows approximately 110,000 clones, roughly 88% of them singletons. The source material was peripheral blood, sampled on day 0 of AZD1222 vaccination. Receptors were obtained from an adult in good health. Each CDR3 is given with its conserved first and last residue. Each record gives: V gene, J gene, D gene, clone size, CDR3 protein, CDR3 DNA. A D gene is named only where the DNA matches it firmly. Clone size is given for some rows only: seen once, a few or many times, or a class if the clone is expanded.

TRBV4-3	TRBJ1-1	-	-	CASSPQTDRWRAFF	TGCGCCAGCAGCCCTCAGACGGATCGATGGAGAGCTTTCTTT
TRBV5-1	TRBJ1-3	-	-	CASSLEQPGNTIYF	TGCGCCAGCAGCTTGGAACAGCCTGGAAACACCATATATTTT
TRBV28	TRBJ2-1	TRBD2	-	CASRILAGGHHNEQFF	TGTGCCAGCAGAATCCTAGCGGGGGGGCACCACAATGAGCAGTTCTTC
TRBV5-1	TRBJ2-7	TRBD1	-	CASSWDSWEQYF	TGCGCCAGCAGCTGGGACAGCTGGGAGCAGTACTTC
TRBV9	TRBJ1-1	-	-	CASSDGPPSGTEAFF	TGTGCCAGCAGTGACGGACCCCCATCTGGCACTGAAGCTTTCTTT
TRBV20-1	TRBJ2-1	-	-	CSAGARGSPFF	TGCAGTGCTGGGGCCCGCGGATCCCCGTTCTTC
TRBV4-2	TRBJ2-7	TRBD1	-	CASSQQGADSYEQYF	TGTGCCAGCAGCCAACAGGGGGCAGACTCCTACGAGCAGTACTTC
TRBV11-2	TRBJ2-4	-	-	CASSSSGTGLSKNIQYF	TGTGCCAGCAGCTCTAGTGGGACTGGGCTGTCCAAAAACATTCAGTACTTC
TRBV5-1	TRBJ2-7	-	-	CASAPSGMGPYEQYF	TGCGCCAGCGCCCCCTCAGGCATGGGGCCCTACGAGCAGTACTTC
TRBV5-1	TRBJ2-1	-	-	CASSFNQWGEQFF	TGCGCCAGCAGCTTTAATCAGTGGGGTGAGCAGTTCTTC
TRBV5-1	TRBJ2-2	TRBD2	-	CASSWGGTGELFF	TGCGCCAGCAGTTGGGGGGGCACCGGGGAGCTGTTTTTT
TRBV6-5	TRBJ1-4	-	-	CASSSTGGGEKLFF	TGTGCCAGCAGCTCTACGGGTGGTGGTGAAAAACTGTTTTTT
TRBV6-5	TRBJ1-2	-	once	CASSPGESYGYTF	TGTGCCAGCAGCCCAGGGGAGTCCTATGGCTACACCTTC
TRBV12-3/TRBV12-4	TRBJ2-5	-	once	CASSLAGVETQYF	TGTGCCAGCAGTTTAGCGGGGGTAGAGACCCAGTACTTC
TRBV3-1/TRBV3-2	TRBJ1-1	-	-	CASSTRDTRGAFF	TGTGCCAGCAGCACCAGGGACACGCGAGGAGCTTTCTTT
TRBV24-1	TRBJ1-5	TRBD1	-	CATSEAGQGIQPQHF	TGTGCCACCAGTGAGGCAGGACAGGGTATCCAGCCCCAGCATTTT
TRBV27	TRBJ1-1	-	-	CASSLGGARTEAFF	TGTGCCAGCAGTTTGGGGGGGGCGCGGACTGAAGCTTTCTTT
TRBV18	TRBJ1-2	TRBD1	-	CASSPGTEQGGYTF	TGTGCCAGCTCCCCCGGGACAGAACAAGGGGGCTACACCTTC
TRBV28	TRBJ1-3	-	-	CASSIRTQWGAGNTIYF	TGTGCCAGCAGCATAAGGACCCAGTGGGGGGCTGGAAACACCATATATTTT
TRBV7-2	TRBJ2-3	-	once	CASSSTPPPDTQYF	TGTGCCAGCAGCTCGACCCCCCCTCCAGATACGCAGTATTTT
TRBV12-3/TRBV12-4	TRBJ1-1	-	-	CASSNDTNTEAFF	TGTGCCAGCAGCAATGATACAAACACTGAAGCTTTCTTT
TRBV2	TRBJ2-7	-	-	CASSEGSYEQYF	TGTGCCAGCAGTGAAGGGTCCTACGAGCAGTACTTC
TRBV3-1/TRBV3-2	TRBJ1-2	TRBD1	-	CASSQAGTGVNYGYTF	TGTGCCAGCAGCCAAGCGGGGACAGGGGTTAACTATGGCTACACCTTC
TRBV28	TRBJ2-3	TRBD2	-	CASSLSGGTDTQYF	TGTGCCAGCAGTTTGAGCGGGGGGACAGATACGCAGTATTTT
TRBV5-1	TRBJ1-4	-	-	CASRGAGVSSRELFF	TGCGCCAGCAGGGGAGCGGGAGTAAGCAGTCGGGAACTGTTTTTT
TRBV4-2	TRBJ1-2	TRBD1	-	CASSQEPRSGGRGYTF	TGTGCCAGCAGCCAAGAACCCCGGTCAGGGGGAAGGGGCTACACCTTC
TRBV18	TRBJ2-2	-	-	CASSPPAFSPGELFF	TGTGCCAGCTCACCACCGGCGTTTTCCCCCGGGGAGCTGTTTTTT
TRBV11-2	TRBJ2-2	-	-	CASSLVRTGELFF	TGTGCCAGCAGCTTAGTTCGGACCGGGGAGCTGTTTTTT
TRBV27	TRBJ2-3	TRBD2	-	CASSPKRGGLDTQYF	TGTGCCAGCAGCCCTAAGCGGGGGGGCCTCGATACGCAGTATTTT
TRBV5-4	TRBJ1-1	-	-	CASSFGQMNTEAFF	TGTGCCAGCAGCTTCGGACAGATGAACACTGAAGCTTTCTTT
TRBV6-5	TRBJ1-4	-	-	CASSFAVGKNEKLFF	TGTGCCAGCAGTTTCGCAGTTGGGAAGAATGAAAAACTGTTTTTT
TRBV2	TRBJ1-2	-	-	CASRRIFMDGYTF	TGTGCCAGCAGAAGGATCTTTATGGATGGCTACACCTTC
TRBV14	TRBJ1-1	-	few	CASSQDSSLGRSAFF	TGTGCCAGCAGCCAAGATTCTTCACTCGGTCGATCGGCTTTCTTT
TRBV9	TRBJ1-4	-	-	CASSVEATNEKLFF	TGTGCCAGCAGCGTTGAAGCAACTAATGAAAAACTGTTTTTT